This entry lists 8 T cell receptor beta chains sequenced from one sample in a study of cytomegalovirus exposure and HLA in healthy donors. The PCR was carried out with 60 Vbeta primers and 13 Jbeta primers. Clones were read by immunoSEQ multiplex PCR, and TCRdb kept only the in-frame ones, dropping some. This sample has around 62,000 clones, with around 80% found just once. The sample consisted of PBMCs. The receptors were gathered from a woman in her twenties or thirties in good health and CMV-seronegative.

This rearrangement joins TRBV11-2 to TRBJ2-2; D is perhaps TRBD1 (6 bases). The CDR3 has 13 residues. The germline gives CDR1 SGHAT, CDR2 FQNNGV. V was clipped by 1 base and J by 10 bases, with 10 bases between them. The DNA for the CDR3 is TGTGCCAGCAGCTTAGGACAGGCTAAGGAGCTGTTTTTT. Translated, it gives CASSLGQAKELFF.

Only one count was recorded for this clone. The chain uses TRBV7-8 and TRBJ2-7; 12 bases align to TRBD2. Germline V gives CDR1 SGHVS, CDR2 FQNEAQ. The CDR3 totals 15 residues. V gave up 5 bases and J gave up 6 bases; unmatched junction bases: 8. CDR3 nucleotide sequence: TGTGCCAGCAGCCGCCGGACTAGCGGGGAGGGCGAGCAGTACTTC. Protein: CASSRRTSGEGEQYF.

This clone was seen once. The chain joins TRBV5-5 to TRBJ2-5; TRBD1 agrees at 8 bases. From germline, CDR1 is SGHKS and CDR2 YYEKEE (reference sequence). V trimming: 3 bases; J trimming: 5 bases; junction bases outside the gene matches: 6. The CDR3 runs 14 residues. CDR3 sequence reads: CASSWTGSWETQYF. CDR3 nucleotides: TGTGCCAGCAGCTGGACAGGGTCATGGGAGACCCAGTACTTC.

The V and J genes are TRBV4-3 and TRBJ1-3; D possibly corresponds to TRBD1 (5 bases). The CDR3 spans 17 residues. The germline V gene has CDR1 LGHNA and CDR2 YSLEER. V lost 1 base and J lost 2, with 15 bases in between. Here the CDR3 DNA reads TGCGCCAGCAGCCAAGTCTCCGGGAGGGGTGCTGGAAACACCATATATTTT. As protein: CASSQVSGRGAGNTIYF.

The chain is built from TRBV5-6 and TRBJ2-3, with 7 positions matching TRBD1. The CDR3 extends over 17 amino acids. Unmatched junction bases numbered 12, after V lost 4 bases and J lost 1 base. Germline loops: CDR1 SGHDT, CDR2 YYEEEE. For the CDR3, the DNA is TGTGCCAGCAGCAAATTACTTGGACAGGAGGGCACAGATACGCAGTATTTT. This translates into CASSKLLGQEGTDTQYF.

Comments on this clone: Sequence at one end of the junction differs from germline and may be a read error. This chain links TRBV5-6 with TRBJ1-1; D gene unclear. Germline assignment: CDR1 SGHDT and CDR2 YYEEEE. This CDR3 is 13 amino acids long. The CDR3: CASSLAGLSEAFF. CDR3 DNA sequence: TGTGCCAGCAGCTTGGCTGGTCTTTCCGAAGCCTTCTTT.

V and J are TRBV7-2 and TRBJ1-3; D is ambiguous. The CDR3 extends over 11 amino acids. V gave up 5 bases and J gave up 5 bases, with 4 bases separating them. Germline values: CDR1 SGHTA, CDR2 FQGNSA. CDR3: CASSQRNTIYF. CDR3 nucleotides: TGTGCCAGCAGCCAAAGAAACACCATATATTTT.

V and J are TRBV11-2 and TRBJ1-2; D ambiguous. Germline values: CDR1 SGHAT, CDR2 FQNNGV. The CDR3 extends over 13 amino acids. The ends were cut back, 7 bases at V and 5 bases at J, with 14 bases in the middle. The CDR3: CASTLGGNYGYTF. The CDR3 DNA is TGTGCCAGCACTTTGGGAGGGAATTATGGCTACACCTTC. Complete variable domain (other parts from reference TRBV11-2 and TRBJ1-2): EAGVAQSPRYKIIEKRQSVAFWCNPISGHATLYWYQQILGQGPKLLIQFQNNGVVDDSQLPKDRFSAERLKGVDSTLKIQPAKLEDSAVYLCASTLGGNYGYTFGSGTRLTVV.